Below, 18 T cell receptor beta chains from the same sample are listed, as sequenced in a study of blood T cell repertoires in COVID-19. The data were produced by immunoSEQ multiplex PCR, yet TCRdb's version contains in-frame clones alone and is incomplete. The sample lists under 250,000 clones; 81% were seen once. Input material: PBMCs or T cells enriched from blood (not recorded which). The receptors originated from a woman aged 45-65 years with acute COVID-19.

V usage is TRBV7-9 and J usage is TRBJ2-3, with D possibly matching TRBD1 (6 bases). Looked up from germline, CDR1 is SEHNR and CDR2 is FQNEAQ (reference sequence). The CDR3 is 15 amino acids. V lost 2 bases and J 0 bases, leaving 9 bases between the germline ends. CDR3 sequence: CASSLTGISTDTQYF. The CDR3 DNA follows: TGTGCCAGCAGCTTAACAGGGATTAGCACAGATACGCAGTATTTT.

In DNA, the CDR3 is TGTGCCAGCAGGTCCGGGACAGGGAACACTGAAGCTTTCTTT. This translates into CASRSGTGNTEAFF. V and J are TRBV2 and TRBJ1-1; 8 positions agree with TRBD1. Trimming cost V 6 bases and J 1 base; bases outside gene matches: 4. The CDR3 runs to 14 residues. The germline V gene encodes CDR1 SNHLY and CDR2 FYNNEI.

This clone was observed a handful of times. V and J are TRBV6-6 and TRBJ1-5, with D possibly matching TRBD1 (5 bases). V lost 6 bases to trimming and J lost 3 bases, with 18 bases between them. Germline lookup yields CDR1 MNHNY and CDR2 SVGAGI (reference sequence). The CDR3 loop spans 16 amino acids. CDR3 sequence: CASSPGQGRSNQPQHF. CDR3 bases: TGTGCCAGCAGCCCCGGGCAGGGAAGGTCCAATCAGCCCCAGCATTTT.

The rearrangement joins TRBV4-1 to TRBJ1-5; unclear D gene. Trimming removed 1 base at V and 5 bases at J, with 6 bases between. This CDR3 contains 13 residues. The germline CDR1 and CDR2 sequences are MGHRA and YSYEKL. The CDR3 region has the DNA TGCGCCAGCAGCCAAGTCCTAGATCAGCCCCAGCATTTT. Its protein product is CASSQVLDQPQHF.

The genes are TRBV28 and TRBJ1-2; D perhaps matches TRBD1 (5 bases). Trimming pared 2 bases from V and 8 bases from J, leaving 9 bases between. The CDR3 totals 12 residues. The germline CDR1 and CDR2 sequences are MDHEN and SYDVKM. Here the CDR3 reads CASSLLQGGYTF. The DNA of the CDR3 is TGTGCCAGCAGTTTACTCCAGGGCGGCTACACCTTC.

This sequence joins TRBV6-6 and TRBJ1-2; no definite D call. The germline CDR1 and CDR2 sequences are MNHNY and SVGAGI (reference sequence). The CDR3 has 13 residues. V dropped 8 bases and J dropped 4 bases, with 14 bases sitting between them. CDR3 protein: CASGALVGYGYTF. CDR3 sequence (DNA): TGTGCCAGCGGAGCCCTCGTGGGCTATGGCTACACCTTC.

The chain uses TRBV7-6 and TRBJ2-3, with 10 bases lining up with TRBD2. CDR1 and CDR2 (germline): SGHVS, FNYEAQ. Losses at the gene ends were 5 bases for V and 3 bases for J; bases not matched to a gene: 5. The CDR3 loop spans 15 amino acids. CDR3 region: CASSQTGLATDTQYF. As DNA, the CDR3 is TGTGCCAGCAGCCAAACGGGACTAGCGACAGATACGCAGTATTTT.

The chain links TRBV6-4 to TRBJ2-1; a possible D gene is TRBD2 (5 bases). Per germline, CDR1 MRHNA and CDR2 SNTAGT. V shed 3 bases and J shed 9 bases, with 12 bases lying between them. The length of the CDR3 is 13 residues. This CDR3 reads CASSETLAGEQFF. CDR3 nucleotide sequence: TGTGCCAGCAGTGAGACTTTGGCGGGTGAGCAGTTCTTC.

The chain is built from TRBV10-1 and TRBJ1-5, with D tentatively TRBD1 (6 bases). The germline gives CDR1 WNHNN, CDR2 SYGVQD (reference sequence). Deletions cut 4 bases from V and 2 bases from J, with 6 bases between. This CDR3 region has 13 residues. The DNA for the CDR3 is TGCGCCAGCAGTGGACAGGGCAATCAGCCCCAGCATTTT. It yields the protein CASSGQGNQPQHF.

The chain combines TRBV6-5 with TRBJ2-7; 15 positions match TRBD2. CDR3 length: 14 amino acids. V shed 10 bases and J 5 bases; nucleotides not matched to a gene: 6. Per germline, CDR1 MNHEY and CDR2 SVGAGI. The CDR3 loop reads CATIGTSGRNEQYF. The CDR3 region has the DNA TGTGCCACCATAGGGACTAGCGGGAGGAACGAGCAGTACTTC.

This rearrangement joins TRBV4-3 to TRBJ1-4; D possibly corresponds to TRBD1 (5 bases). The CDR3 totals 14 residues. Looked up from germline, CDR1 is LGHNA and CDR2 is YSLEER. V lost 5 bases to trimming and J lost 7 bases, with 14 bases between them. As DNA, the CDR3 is TGCGCCAGCAGCTCAACAATACAGGCTGAAAAACTGTTTTTT. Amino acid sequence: CASSSTIQAEKLFF.

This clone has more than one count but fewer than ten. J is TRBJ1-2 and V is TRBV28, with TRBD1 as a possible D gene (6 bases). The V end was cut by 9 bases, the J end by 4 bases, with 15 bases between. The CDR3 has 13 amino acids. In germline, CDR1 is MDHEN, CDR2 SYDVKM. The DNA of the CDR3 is TGTGCCAGTCAACGGACAGCCGGCTATGGCTACACCTTC. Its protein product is CASQRTAGYGYTF.

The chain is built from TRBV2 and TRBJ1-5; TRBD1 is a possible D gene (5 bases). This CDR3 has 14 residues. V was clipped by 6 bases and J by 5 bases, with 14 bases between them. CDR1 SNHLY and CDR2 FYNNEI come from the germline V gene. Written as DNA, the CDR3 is TGTGCCAGCAGCGATGGACGGGACTATCAGCCCCAGCATTTT. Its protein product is CASSDGRDYQPQHF.

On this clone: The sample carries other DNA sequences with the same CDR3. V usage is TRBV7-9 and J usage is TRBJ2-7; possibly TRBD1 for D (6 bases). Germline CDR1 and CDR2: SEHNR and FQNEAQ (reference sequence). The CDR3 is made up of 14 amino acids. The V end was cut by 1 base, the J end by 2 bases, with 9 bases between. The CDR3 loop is CASSLGQETYEQYF. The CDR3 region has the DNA TGTGCCAGCAGCTTAGGACAGGAGACCTACGAGCAGTACTTC.

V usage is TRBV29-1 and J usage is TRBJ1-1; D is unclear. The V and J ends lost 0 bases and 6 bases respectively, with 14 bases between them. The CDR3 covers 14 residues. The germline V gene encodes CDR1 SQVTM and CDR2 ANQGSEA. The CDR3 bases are TGCAGCGTTGAAGAGAGTTATTCGTCCTCTGAAGCTTTCTTT. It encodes CSVEESYSSSEAFF.

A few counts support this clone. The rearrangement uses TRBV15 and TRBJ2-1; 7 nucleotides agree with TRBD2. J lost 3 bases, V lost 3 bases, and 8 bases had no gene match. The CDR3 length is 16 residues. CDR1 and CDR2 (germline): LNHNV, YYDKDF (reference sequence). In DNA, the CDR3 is TGTGCCACCAGCAGTACCAAAGCGGGGAGCTACAATGAGCAGTTCTTC. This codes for CATSSTKAGSYNEQFF.

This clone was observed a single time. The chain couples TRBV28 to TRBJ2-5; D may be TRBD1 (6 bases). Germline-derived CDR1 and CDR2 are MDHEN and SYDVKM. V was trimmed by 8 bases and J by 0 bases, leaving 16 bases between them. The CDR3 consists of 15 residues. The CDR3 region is CASGGSTAYQETQYF. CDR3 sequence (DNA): TGTGCCAGCGGGGGCTCAACAGCTTACCAAGAGACCCAGTACTTC.

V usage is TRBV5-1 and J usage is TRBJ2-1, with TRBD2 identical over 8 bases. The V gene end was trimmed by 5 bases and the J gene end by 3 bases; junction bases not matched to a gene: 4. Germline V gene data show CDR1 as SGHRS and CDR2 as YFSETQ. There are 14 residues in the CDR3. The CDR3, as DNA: TGCGCCAGCAGTCGGGAGGGTTTCTACAATGAGCAGTTCTTC. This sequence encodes CASSREGFYNEQFF.